Following are 18 T cell receptor beta chains from one sample sequenced in a study of PD-L1 blockade in urothelial cancer. Time point indicated: peripheral blood 6 weeks after treatment start. TCRdb keeps only in-frame clones here, not all; method: immunoSEQ multiplex PCR. Seen here are about 66,000 clones, roughly 90% observed once, and the top ten hold about 10%. This sample comprised PBMCs, obtained around atezolizumab (anti-PD-L1) treatment. These receptor sequences come from a man in his 60s with urothelial cancer.

The CDR3 region has the DNA TGCGCCAGCAGCCAAGTCCCCACTACATACGAGCAGTACTTC. Residues: CASSQVPTTYEQYF. The J gene is TRBJ2-7, the V gene TRBV4-3; the D is unclear. There are 14 residues in the CDR3. The germline gives CDR1 LGHNA, CDR2 YSLEER. With 1 base removed from V and 4 bases from J, the gap between germline ends came to 11 bases.

The rearrangement links TRBV7-2 to TRBJ1-5; D gene uncertain. Germline V gene data show CDR1 as SGHTA and CDR2 as FQGNSA. Trimming took off 1 base at V and 3 bases at J, with 10 bases between the two ends. CDR3 size: 15 residues. CDR3 in amino acids: CASSLVAGNNQPQHF. In DNA, the CDR3 is TGTGCCAGCAGCTTAGTGGCGGGGAACAATCAGCCCCAGCATTTT.

The gene calls are TRBV29-1 and TRBJ2-5; tentatively, D is TRBD2 (5 bases). CDR1 and CDR2 (germline): SQVTM, ANQGSEA. This CDR3 is 15 amino acids long. Trimming pared 6 bases from V and 5 bases from J, leaving 22 bases between. The CDR3 nucleotides are TGCAGCGTAACATCGTATGGGTTGGAGGAGGAGACCCAGTACTTC. Protein sequence: CSVTSYGLEEETQYF.

This clone was seen just once. The rearrangement joins TRBV27 to TRBJ2-7, with D maybe TRBD1 (5 bases). Germline lookup yields CDR1 MNHEY and CDR2 SMNVEV (reference sequence). Trimming stripped 2 bases from V and 3 bases from J, with 14 bases between. The CDR3 spans 15 residues. The CDR3 is CASSLDPWGFYEQYF. In nucleotides, the CDR3 is TGTGCCAGCAGTTTAGACCCGTGGGGCTTCTACGAGCAGTACTTC.

V gene TRBV18 combines with J gene TRBJ2-7, with 7 bases identical to TRBD2. Germline lookup yields CDR1 KGHSH and CDR2 LQKENI. The CDR3 covers 17 residues. V lost 2 bases to trimming and J lost 4 bases; unmatched junction nucleotides: 14. CDR3 residues: CASSPIRSASGGYEQYF. CDR3 in DNA: TGTGCCAGCTCACCAATAAGGTCGGCTAGCGGCGGGTACGAGCAGTACTTC. Full variable domain (outside the CDR3, taken from reference TRBV18 and TRBJ2-7): NAGVMQNPRHLVRRRGQEARLRCSPMKGHSHVYWYRQLPEEGLKFMVYLQKENIIDESGMPKERFSAEFPKEGPSILRIQQVVRGDSAAYFCASSPIRSASGGYEQYFGPGTRLTVT.

This clone was seen once. The V gene is TRBV21-1, the J gene TRBJ1-5; the table's D call, TRBD1, was not checked against the DNA. TRBV21-1 is described as a pseudogene. CDR3 length: 14 amino acids. CDR3 protein: CASSNRDRDQPQHF. The CDR3 DNA follows: TGTGCCAGCAGCAACCGGGACAGGGATCAACCCCAGCATTTT.

This sequence joins TRBV6-6 and TRBJ1-5, with a possible D match to TRBD1 (5 bases). The CDR3 consists of 15 residues. V lost 6 bases to trimming and J lost 1 base, with 13 bases between them. Germline V CDR1 and CDR2: MNHNY, SVGAGI (reference sequence). CDR3 coding DNA: TGTGCCAGCAGCCTTGGACATCCCAGCAATCAGCCCCAGCATTTT. Amino acid sequence: CASSLGHPSNQPQHF.

The chain links TRBV14 to TRBJ1-2; TRBD1 matches at 8 bases. The germline gives CDR1 SGHDN, CDR2 FVKESK. This CDR3 has 18 residues. With V trimmed by 4 bases and J by 0 bases, 13 bases remained unmatched. CDR3 coding DNA: TGTGCCAGCAGCCCTCTCCGGGACAGGACCCTTTCTAACTATGGCTACACCTTC. Translating it yields CASSPLRDRTLSNYGYTF.

The chain carries TRBV28 and TRBJ1-4, with D uncertain. This CDR3 has 12 residues. Germline CDR1 MDHEN, CDR2 SYDVKM. V gave up 6 bases and J gave up 5 bases, with 7 bases separating them. The CDR3 DNA sequence: TGTGCCAGCAGCGGGATCAATGAAAAACTGTTTTTT. Residues: CASSGINEKLFF. The whole variable domain, remainder taken from reference TRBV28 and TRBJ1-4, is DVKVTQSSRYLVKRTGEKVFLECVQDMDHENMFWYRQDPGLGLRLIYFSYDVKMKEKGDIPEGYSVSREKKERFSLILESASTNQTSMYLCASSGINEKLFFGSGTQLSVL.

The J gene is TRBJ2-7, the V gene TRBV27; 9 bases align to TRBD1. CDR1 is MNHEY, CDR2 SMNVEV, per germline (reference sequence). This CDR3 has 13 residues. The ends lost 6 bases at V and 6 bases at J; junction bases unmatched: 6. CDR3 protein: CASRSTTGGEQYF. The CDR3 nucleotides read TGTGCCAGCAGATCCACGACAGGGGGCGAGCAGTACTTC.

The chain has TRBV4-2 and TRBJ1-2; the D gene is possibly TRBD1 (5 bases). The CDR3 spans 15 residues. Germline CDR1 LGHNA, CDR2 YNFKEQ. Trimming removed 0 bases from V and 8 bases from J, with 16 bases in between. The CDR3 region has the DNA TGTGCCAGCAGCCAAGACTCCCCCCATCCAGGGGGCTACACCTTC. It translates to CASSQDSPHPGGYTF.

The chain employs TRBV4-3 and TRBJ2-2; possible D gene TRBD1, 5 bases. This CDR3 contains 15 residues. Per the germline V gene, CDR1 is LGHNA and CDR2 is YSLEER. V lost 7 bases to trimming and J lost 0 bases, with 12 bases between them. In DNA, the CDR3 is TGCGCCAGCAAGTATCAGGGTTCGAACACCGGGGAGCTGTTTTTT. It encodes CASKYQGSNTGELFF.

V is TRBV5-4 and J is TRBJ1-2; 7 nucleotides agree with TRBD1. Per germline, CDR1 SGHNT and CDR2 YYREEE (reference sequence). V gave up 3 bases and J gave up 8 bases; unmatched junction bases: 7. CDR3 length: 13 amino acids. In DNA form, the CDR3 reads TGTGCCAGCAGCTCGACAGGGTTAAAGGGCTACACCTTC. Translating it yields CASSSTGLKGYTF.

This clone has a single count. V and J are TRBV4-2 and TRBJ1-5; 7 bases match TRBD1. Germline lookup yields CDR1 LGHNA and CDR2 YNFKEQ. The CDR3 contains 15 residues. V lost 1 base and J lost 7; bases outside the gene matches: 7. DNA for the CDR3: TGTGCCAGCAGCCAAGCCACAGGGGATATACAGCCCCAGCATTTT. Its protein is CASSQATGDIQPQHF.

V gene TRBV9 combines with J gene TRBJ2-3, with D perhaps matching TRBD2 (5 bases). The CDR3 runs 15 residues. V lost 0 bases, J lost 4 bases, and 12 bases lay in between. The germline V gene has CDR1 SGDLS and CDR2 YYNGEE. The CDR3 nucleotides are TGTGCCAGCAGCGTAGCTACGGACTTCGCAGATACGCAGTATTTT. Encoded protein: CASSVATDFADTQYF.

The V call is TRBV28, the J call TRBJ1-1; tentatively, D is TRBD1 (6 bases). The CDR3 has 14 residues. V was shortened by 10 bases and J by 3 bases, with 18 bases between the two germline ends. CDR1 is MDHEN and CDR2 is SYDVKM in the germline V gene. CDR3 amino acids: CATTGFTGYTEAFF. CDR3 bases: TGTGCCACCACAGGGTTTACGGGGTACACTGAAGCTTTCTTT.

A remark on this clone: The junction departs from the called germline gene at one end, perhaps through a read error. The chain uses TRBV6-5 and TRBJ2-5; 9 nucleotides match TRBD2. The CDR3 sequence is 14 residues long. The germline CDR1 and CDR2 sequences are MNHEY and SVGAGI. CDR3 sequence (DNA): TGTGCGAGCAGGAGGCTAGCGGGAAGGGAGACCCAGTACTTC. Its translation: CASRRLAGRETQYF.

The V call is TRBV4-1, the J call TRBJ2-7, with 13 bases matching TRBD2. Germline V gene data show CDR1 as MGHRA and CDR2 as YSYEKL. The CDR3 covers 15 residues. The V gene end was trimmed by 8 bases and the J gene end by 4 bases; junction bases not matched to a gene: 8. In DNA form, the CDR3 reads TGCGCCAGCGGGGAAGGGACTAGCGGGACTTACGAGCAGTACTTC. This translates into CASGEGTSGTYEQYF.